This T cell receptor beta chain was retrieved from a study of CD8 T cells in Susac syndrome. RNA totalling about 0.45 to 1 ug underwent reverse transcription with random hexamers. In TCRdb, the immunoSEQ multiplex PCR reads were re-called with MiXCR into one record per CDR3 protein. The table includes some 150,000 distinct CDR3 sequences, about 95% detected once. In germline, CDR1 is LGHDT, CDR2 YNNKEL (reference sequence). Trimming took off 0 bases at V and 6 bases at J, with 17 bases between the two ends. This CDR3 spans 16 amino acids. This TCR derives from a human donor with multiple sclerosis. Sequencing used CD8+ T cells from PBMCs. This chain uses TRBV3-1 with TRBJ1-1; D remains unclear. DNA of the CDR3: TGTGCCAGCAGCCAAGAATCGAGTCTCTATAGAGCTGAAGCTTTCTTT. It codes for CASSQESSLYRAEAFF.